These T cell receptor beta chains were read from a single sample in a study of T cell repertoires in cytomegalovirus infection. Via MiXCR, TCRdb re-called the reads, giving one row per CDR3 protein. The data show 300,000 to 400,000 distinct CDR3 sequences, around a tenth seen once. The sequenced material came from PBMCs. These receptors all come from a human donor in good health (CMV status not recorded). Some clones in this sample may be carry-over from other donors' samples. The CDR3 runs from the conserved cysteine through the conserved F or W. The order of the fields is J gene, clone size, D gene, V gene, CDR3 protein, CDR3 DNA. The D gene is left open where the match is weak. Size values are once, few and many counts, or a class for expanded clones, and some rows have none.

>TRBJ1-2|few|TRBD1|TRBV12-3/TRBV12-4
CASKDRDRSGYTF
TGTGCCAGCAAGGACAGGGACAGGAGTGGCTACACCTTC
>TRBJ2-7|many|TRBD2|TRBV6-1
CASSREGLAGSEQYF
TGTGCCAGCAGTAGGGAGGGACTAGCGGGATCCGAGCAGTACTTC
>TRBJ2-1|few|TRBD2|TRBV6-6
CASTETGTSHEQFF
TGTGCCAGCACCGAGACCGGGACTAGTCATGAGCAGTTCTTC
>TRBJ2-3|many|TRBD2|TRBV28
CASSSGIRRVTQYF
TGTGCCAGCAGCAGCGGGATTAGGCGAGTTACGCAGTATTTT
>TRBJ1-4|many|-|TRBV28
CASGEKLFF
TGTGCCAGCGGGGAAAAACTGTTTTTT
>TRBJ1-6|few|TRBD1|TRBV9
CASSPTGFNSPLHF
TGTGCCAGCAGCCCGACAGGGTTTAATTCACCCCTCCACTTT
>TRBJ1-1|many|-|TRBV12-3/TRBV12-4
CASSFGGNTEAFF
TGTGCCAGCAGCTTTGGGGGGAACACTGAAGCTTTCTTT
>TRBJ1-1|-|-|TRBV20-1
CSARDQGHENTEAFF
TGCAGTGCTAGAGACCAGGGACACGAGAACACTGAAGCTTTCTTT
>TRBJ2-1|-|TRBD2|TRBV20-1
CSAKGPSGGLSSYNEQFF
TGCAGTGCTAAAGGACCTAGCGGGGGTTTGAGCTCCTACAATGAGCAGTTCTTC
>TRBJ2-1|many|TRBD1|TRBV7-9
CASSQGATYNEQFF
TGTGCCAGCAGCCAGGGGGCAACCTACAATGAGCAGTTCTTC
>TRBJ2-1|-|TRBD1|TRBV28
CASRTRGTGINEQFF
TGTGCCAGCAGAACACGTGGGACAGGGATCAATGAGCAGTTCTTC
>TRBJ2-5|many|-|TRBV7-2
CASSPSRVEETQYF
TGTGCCAGCAGCCCCAGCAGGGTGGAGGAGACCCAGTACTTC
>TRBJ2-7|few|TRBD1|TRBV29-1
CSGSGQGGYEQYF
TGCAGCGGGAGCGGACAGGGGGGCTACGAGCAGTACTTC
>TRBJ1-1|many|-|TRBV7-9
CASRPGHSNTEAFF
TGTGCCAGCAGACCGGGACACTCGAACACTGAAGCTTTCTTT
>TRBJ2-1|many|-|TRBV7-6
CASSPDYYNEQFF
TGTGCCAGCAGCCCCGACTACTACAATGAGCAGTTCTTC
>TRBJ1-1|few|TRBD1|TRBV20-1
CSGPGQRNTEAFF
TGCAGTGGTCCGGGACAGAGGAACACTGAAGCTTTCTTT